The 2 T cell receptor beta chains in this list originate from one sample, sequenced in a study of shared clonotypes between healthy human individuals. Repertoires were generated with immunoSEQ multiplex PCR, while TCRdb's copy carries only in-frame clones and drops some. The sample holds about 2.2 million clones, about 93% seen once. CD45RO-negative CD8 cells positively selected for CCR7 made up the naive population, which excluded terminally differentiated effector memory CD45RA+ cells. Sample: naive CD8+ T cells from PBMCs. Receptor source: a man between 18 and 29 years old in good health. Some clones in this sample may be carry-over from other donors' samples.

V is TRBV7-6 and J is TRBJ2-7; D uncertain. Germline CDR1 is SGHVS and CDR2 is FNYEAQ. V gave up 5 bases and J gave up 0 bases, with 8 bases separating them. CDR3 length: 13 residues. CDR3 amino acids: CASSLSSSYEQYF. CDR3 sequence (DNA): TGTGCCAGCAGCCTTAGTAGCTCCTACGAGCAGTACTTC.

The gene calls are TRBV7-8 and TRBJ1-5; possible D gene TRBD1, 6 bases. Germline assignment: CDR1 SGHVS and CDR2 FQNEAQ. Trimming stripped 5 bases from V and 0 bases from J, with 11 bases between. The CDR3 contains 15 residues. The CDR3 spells CASSPDRNSNQPQHF. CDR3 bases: TGTGCCAGCAGCCCGGACAGAAATAGCAATCAGCCCCAGCATTTT.